The source of this T cell receptor beta chain is a study of shared clonotypes between healthy human individuals. Study-wide results and limits: Unshared clonotypes carried lower generation probabilities than those common to all four donors. Memory subsets had estimated richness that was generally smaller than that of naive subsets.

Germline V gene sequence: CDR1 LNHNV, CDR2 YYDKDF (reference sequence). V was shortened by 1 base and J by 5 bases, with 11 bases between the two germline ends. The CDR3 totals 14 residues. Regarding this clone: Its specificity is unknown.

Repertoires were generated with immunoSEQ multiplex PCR, while TCRdb's copy carries only in-frame clones and drops some. This table holds some 1.5 million clones, approximately 98% found once. Sequencing was performed on naive CD4+ T cells sorted from blood. Documented subset: CD45RA+ positively selected. The chain links TRBV15 to TRBJ2-5; a weak D match, TRBD2 (5 bases). The sequence derives from a man aged 25-45 years in good health. The DNA of the CDR3 is TGTGCCACCAGCAGAGGGTTGGGCGGGGAGACCCAGTACTTC. Protein sequence: CATSRGLGGETQYF. The variable domain in full, with the rest retrieved from reference TRBV15 and TRBJ2-5, is DAMVIQNPRYQVTQFGKPVTLSCSQTLNHNVMYWYQQKSSQAPKLLFHYYDKDFNNEADTPDNFQSRRPNTSFCFLDIRSPGLGDTAMYLCATSRGLGGETQYFGPGTRLLVL.